The 11 T cell receptor beta chains below come from one sample, sequenced in a study of OX40 agonist ivuxolimab in advanced cancers. Generated by immunoSEQ multiplex PCR, the TCRdb table keeps only in-frame clones and is missing some. The table includes around 69,000 clones, 80% to 90% detected once. The starting material was CD4+ or CD8+ T cells sorted from blood, obtained in a trial of the OX40 agonist ivuxolimab. These receptors all come from an adult with an advanced solid tumor such as melanoma, head and neck, liver or kidney cancer.

The rearrangement uses TRBV19 and TRBJ1-5; no clear D. V gave up 0 bases and J gave up 0 bases, with 6 bases separating them. CDR3 size: 15 residues. CDR1 and CDR2 (germline): LNHDA, SQIVND (reference sequence). The CDR3 spells CASSIDGYSNQPQHF. The CDR3 DNA sequence: TGTGCCAGTAGTATAGATGGCTATAGCAATCAGCCCCAGCATTTT.

The chain has TRBV28 and TRBJ1-6, with 8 bases fitting TRBD1. V gave up 6 bases and J gave up 7 bases; unmatched junction bases: 14. The CDR3 length is 17 residues. CDR1 and CDR2 from the germline V gene are MDHEN and SYDVKM. The CDR3 loop is CASSLGAGGARNSPLHF. The CDR3 DNA reads as TGTGCCAGCAGCCTAGGGGCAGGGGGCGCCCGAAATTCACCCCTCCACTTT.

This chain connects TRBV27 to TRBJ1-1; the D is unclear. Trimming shortened V by 2 bases and J by 1 base, and 14 bases separated the two germline ends. The length of the CDR3 is 16 residues. The V gene's germline CDR1 is MNHEY and CDR2 SMNVEV (reference sequence). The CDR3 DNA is TGTGCCAGCAGTTTACTAAGGGCGGCCTGGAACACTGAAGCTTTCTTT. This sequence encodes CASSLLRAAWNTEAFF.

The chain employs TRBV5-1 and TRBJ2-5; 8 bases fit TRBD1. V lost 4 bases and J lost 4; bases outside the gene matches: 6. CDR1 and CDR2 from the germline V gene are SGHRS and YFSETQ. The CDR3 loop spans 14 amino acids. As DNA, the CDR3 is TGCGCCAGCAGCCCGCAGGGGGCAGGAGAGACCCAGTACTTC. Its protein product is CASSPQGAGETQYF.

The chain is built from TRBV5-1 and TRBJ2-1; D remains ambiguous. The CDR3 runs 15 residues. V was pared by 0 bases and J by 4 bases, with 11 bases between. Germline CDR1 reads SGHRS; CDR2 reads YFSETQ. The DNA for the CDR3 is TGCGCCAGCAGCTTGGCAATAGGGTTGTACAATGAGCAGTTCTTC. It specifies CASSLAIGLYNEQFF.

The rearrangement joins TRBV7-9 to TRBJ2-7, with D perhaps TRBD2 (5 bases). Germline-derived CDR1 and CDR2 are SEHNR and FQNEAQ (reference sequence). This CDR3 is 12 amino acids long. V lost 8 bases and J lost 0, with 8 bases in between. This CDR3 reads CASGRDSYEQYF. As DNA, the CDR3 is TGTGCCAGCGGCCGGGACTCCTACGAGCAGTACTTC. The full variable domain, its missing parts supplied by reference TRBV7-9 and TRBJ2-7, is DTGVSQNPRHKITKRGQNVTFRCDPISEHNRLYWYRQTLGQGPEFLTYFQNEAQLEKSRLLSDRFSAERPKGSFSTLEIQRTEQGDSAMYLCASGRDSYEQYFGPGTRLTVT.

The gene calls are TRBV7-9 and TRBJ2-7; 12 bases fit TRBD2. Germline loops: CDR1 SEHNR, CDR2 FQNEAQ (reference sequence). The CDR3 runs to 13 residues. V was clipped by 5 bases and J by 9 bases; unmatched bases: 5. CDR3 loop: CASSQGLAGMQYF. CDR3 coding DNA: TGTGCCAGCAGCCAGGGACTAGCGGGCATGCAGTACTTC. Variable domain in full (rest from reference TRBV7-9 and TRBJ2-7): DTGVSQNPRHKITKRGQNVTFRCDPISEHNRLYWYRQTLGQGPEFLTYFQNEAQLEKSRLLSDRFSAERPKGSFSTLEIQRTEQGDSAMYLCASSQGLAGMQYFGPGTRLTVT.

The V call is TRBV16, the J call TRBJ1-6; D is ambiguous. The CDR3 consists of 13 residues. Germline V gene sequence: CDR1 KGHSY, CDR2 FQNENV. The V and J ends lost 4 bases and 8 bases respectively, with 9 bases between them. In DNA form, the CDR3 reads TGTGCCAGCAGCCGGATAGACTATTCACCCCTCCACTTT. This translates into CASSRIDYSPLHF.

The rearrangement links TRBV5-1 to TRBJ2-7; TRBD2 is a possible D gene (5 bases). The CDR3 covers 14 residues. Germline assignment: CDR1 SGHRS and CDR2 YFSETQ. V lost 1 base and J 2 bases, leaving 10 bases between the germline ends. CDR3 region: CASSLLPSTYEQYF. The CDR3 region has the DNA TGCGCCAGCAGCTTGTTGCCTAGCACCTACGAGCAGTACTTC.

The chain employs TRBV6-5 and TRBJ2-7; D is perhaps TRBD2 (5 bases). Germline CDR1 reads MNHEY; CDR2 reads SVGAGI. CDR3 size: 14 residues. With 6 bases removed from V and 3 bases from J, the gap between germline ends came to 15 bases. The CDR3 coding sequence is TGTGCCAGCAGACTACTAGGCTCCTACTACGAGCAGTACTTC. Translating gives CASRLLGSYYEQYF.

This clone has a single count. The identical CDR3 is also encoded by other nucleotide sequences in the sample. This rearrangement joins TRBV4-3 to TRBJ2-7; D perhaps matches TRBD2 (5 bases). Trimming took 0 bases from V and 5 from J, leaving 8 bases between them. The CDR3 consists of 13 residues. The V gene's germline CDR1 is LGHNA and CDR2 YSLEER. The CDR3 spells CASSQDRGHEQYF. The DNA for the CDR3 is TGCGCCAGCAGCCAAGATCGAGGGCACGAGCAGTACTTC.